The table lists the clone carrying this TCR beta chain with a few counts. These data are taken from a study of T-cell memory formation after mild COVID-19. Per the germline V gene, CDR1 is SGHRS and CDR2 is YFSETQ. The ends were cut back, 1 base at V and 3 bases at J, with 10 bases in the middle. This CDR3 contains 14 residues. TCRdb re-called the 5' RACE reads with MiXCR, one entry per CDR3 protein. The sample lists 450,000 or so distinct CDR3 sequences; around 20% were seen once. The chain uses TRBV5-1 and TRBJ1-1; D remains ambiguous. The clonotype comes from an adult woman who had mild COVID-19 (a few samples of this study predate the infection). Cell type and time point are not known. The sample taken for sequencing was PBMCs or a T cell subset sorted from them (not recorded which). The CDR3, as DNA: TGCGCCAGCAGCTTGTCGGGTAGGGACACTGAAGCTTTCTTT. Its translation is CASSLSGRDTEAFF.